One sample yielded the 23 T cell receptor beta chains listed below, sequenced in a study of T-cell memory formation after mild COVID-19. TCRdb independently ran MiXCR on the 5' RACE reads; one entry per CDR3 protein. This table has roughly 410,000 distinct CDR3 sequences, roughly a quarter appearing once. Source material: PBMCs or a T cell subset sorted from them (not recorded which). Every receptor here comes from an adult woman who had mild COVID-19 (a few samples of this study predate the infection). Cell type and time point are not known.

The DNA for the CDR3 is TGTGCCAGCAGTTACGGCTATGGGTCCTACGAGCAGTACTTC. Its translation: CASSYGYGSYEQYF. The chain uses TRBV6-2 or TRBV6-3 and TRBJ2-7; D gene uncertain. Germline V lookup: CDR1 MNHEY, CDR2 SVGEGT. This CDR3 comprises 14 residues. Trimming took 2 bases from V and 1 from J, leaving 9 bases between them.

In its sample, this clonotype was seen many times. The chain employs TRBV12-3 or TRBV12-4 and TRBJ1-1, with D unclear. Trimming pared 3 bases from V and 4 bases from J, leaving 9 bases between. This CDR3 is 13 amino acids long. The CDR3 loop is CASSFKKSTEAFF. The CDR3, as DNA: TGTGCCAGCAGTTTCAAAAAGAGCACTGAAGCTTTCTTT.

This clonotype was counted ten times or more. Compared with germline, one end of the junction differs, possibly owing to a read error. The chain uses TRBV12-3 or TRBV12-4 and TRBJ2-5; tentatively, D is TRBD1 (6 bases). The CDR3 length is 13 residues. CDR3 protein: CASSLDSQETQYF. For the CDR3, the DNA is TGTGCTAGCAGCTTGGACAGTCAAGAGACCCAGTACTTC.

This clonotype has only a few counts. This chain connects TRBV14 to TRBJ2-1, with 9 bases lining up with TRBD2. V dropped 4 bases and J dropped 5; count of bases not matched to a gene: 12. Per the germline V gene, CDR1 is SGHDN and CDR2 is FVKESK. The CDR3 has 17 amino acids. The CDR3: CASSLYGLAPYNNEQFF. The CDR3 bases are TGTGCCAGCAGCCTATACGGACTAGCGCCATACAACAATGAGCAGTTCTTC.

This sequence joins TRBV12-5 and TRBJ1-2, with 7 bases lining up with TRBD1. This CDR3 comprises 14 residues. The trim removed 2 bases at V and 4 bases at J, leaving 4 bases unmatched. Germline assignment: CDR1 LGHNT and CDR2 FRNRAP. The CDR3 sequence is CASGLLDRTYGYTF. The CDR3 DNA follows: TGTGCTAGTGGTTTGCTGGACAGGACCTATGGCTACACCTTC.

Only a few counts were recorded for this clonotype. This chain links TRBV6-6 with TRBJ2-3; D possibly corresponds to TRBD2 (6 bases). Germline loops: CDR1 MNHNY, CDR2 SVGAGI (reference sequence). This CDR3 spans 16 amino acids. V was clipped by 2 bases and J by 5 bases, with 17 bases between them. CDR3 bases: TGTGCCAGCAGTTACCCCGGGGCGGCGCGGGGAGATACGCAGTATTTT. It specifies CASSYPGAARGDTQYF.

There are a few counts of this clonotype. The chain has TRBV12-3 or TRBV12-4 and TRBJ2-5; 8 bases are shared with TRBD2. V shed 5 bases, J shed 4 bases, and the junction held 9 bases outside the gene matches. This CDR3 has 15 residues. The CDR3 DNA follows: TGTGCCAGCAGTCCCTCCGGGACTAGAGGAGAGACCCAGTACTTC. Its protein is CASSPSGTRGETQYF.

The chain couples TRBV6-2 or TRBV6-3 to TRBJ2-1; 12 nucleotides match TRBD2. The CDR3 runs to 16 residues. In germline, CDR1 is MNHEY, CDR2 SVGEGT. V was clipped by 4 bases and J by 2 bases; unmatched bases: 3. This CDR3 reads CASSSGLAGPYNEQFF. In DNA form, the CDR3 reads TGTGCCAGCAGTTCCGGACTAGCGGGGCCCTACAATGAGCAGTTCTTC.

CDR3 sequence reads: CASSLAGQVEAFF. As DNA, the CDR3 is TGCGCCAGCAGCTTGGCGGGACAGGTCGAAGCTTTCTTT. This chain joins TRBV5-1 and TRBJ1-1, with 8 bases aligning to TRBD1. This CDR3 contains 13 residues. V lost 0 bases and J lost 8; bases outside the gene matches: 3. Germline-derived CDR1 and CDR2 are SGHRS and YFSETQ.

The V and J genes are TRBV7-2 and TRBJ1-3; D not certain. CDR3 size: 15 residues. CDR1 is SGHTA, CDR2 FQGNSA, per germline. V was pared by 0 bases and J by 4 bases, with 10 bases between. CDR3 region: CASSLALGLGNTIYF. CDR3 bases: TGTGCCAGCAGCTTAGCGCTGGGGTTAGGAAACACCATATATTTT.

The chain employs TRBV3-1 and TRBJ1-2; D perhaps matches TRBD1 (6 bases). From germline, CDR1 is LGHDT and CDR2 YNNKEL (reference sequence). The CDR3 contains 14 residues. V was cut by 4 bases and J by 1 base, with 10 bases left in between. CDR3 in amino acids: CASSRPGHNYGYTF. Here the CDR3 DNA reads TGTGCCAGCAGCCGGCCGGGACATAACTATGGCTACACCTTC.

The CDR3 bases are TGCAGTGCTAGGCTCCAGGGGACCACCGGGGAGCTGTTTTTT. As protein: CSARLQGTTGELFF. The V and J genes are TRBV20-1 and TRBJ2-2, with D maybe TRBD1 (6 bases). Trimming removed 3 bases at V and 4 bases at J, with 12 bases between. Germline values: CDR1 DFQATT, CDR2 SNEGSKA (reference sequence). The CDR3 sequence is 14 residues long.

This chain uses TRBV7-3 with TRBJ2-4; 12 bases are a match to TRBD2. CDR1 and CDR2 from the germline V gene are SGHTA and FQGTGA. Losses at the gene ends were 5 bases for V and 7 bases for J; bases not matched to a gene: 12. The CDR3 has 17 amino acids. CDR3 amino acids: CASSPASGGALGNIQYF. In nucleotides, the CDR3 is TGTGCCAGCAGCCCAGCTAGCGGGGGGGCCTTAGGGAACATTCAGTACTTC.

This clonotype was seen a few times. The chain joins TRBV9 to TRBJ1-2, with D possibly being TRBD1 (5 bases). Trimming took off 1 base at V and 7 bases at J, with 11 bases between the two ends. Germline lookup yields CDR1 SGDLS and CDR2 YYNGEE. This CDR3 contains 13 residues. The CDR3: CASSVLGATGYTF. The CDR3 DNA is TGTGCCAGCAGCGTATTAGGGGCGACTGGCTACACCTTC.

The chain carries TRBV5-1 and TRBJ2-7; perhaps TRBD2 as D (6 bases). V dropped 0 bases and J dropped 1 base, with 11 bases sitting between them. CDR1 SGHRS and CDR2 YFSETQ come from the germline V gene. This CDR3 has 15 amino acids. CDR3 loop: CASSLVSGTSYEQYF. CDR3 in DNA: TGCGCCAGCAGCTTGGTTAGCGGTACGTCCTACGAGCAGTACTTC. The entire variable domain, with the rest obtained from reference TRBV5-1 and TRBJ2-7, is as follows: KAGVTQTPRYLIKTRGQQVTLSCSPISGHRSVSWYQQTPGQGLQFLFEYFSETQRNKGNFPGRFSGRQFSNSRSEMNVSTLELGDSALYLCASSLVSGTSYEQYFGPGTRLTVT.

This clonotype was detected a few times. Written as DNA, the CDR3 is TGTGCCACCAGTGACCACGGACAGCAGGCAGATACGCAGTATTTT. This sequence encodes CATSDHGQQADTQYF. The chain joins TRBV24-1 to TRBJ2-3, with D perhaps TRBD1 (6 bases). Deletions cut 4 bases from V and 4 bases from J, with 14 bases between. The CDR3 has 15 amino acids. Germline V CDR1 and CDR2: KGHDR, SFDVKD.

This clonotype was seen a handful of times. The chain carries TRBV9 and TRBJ1-3; D not resolved. The V end was cut by 0 bases, the J end by 0 bases, with 4 bases between. Germline V lookup: CDR1 SGDLS, CDR2 YYNGEE. There are 14 residues in the CDR3. The CDR3 coding sequence is TGTGCCAGCAGCGTAGGGGTCTCTGGAAACACCATATATTTT. It specifies CASSVGVSGNTIYF.

There are a few counts of this clonotype. This CDR3 reads CSARASDKPYEQYF. The CDR3 region has the DNA TGCAGTGCTAGGGCTAGCGACAAACCGTACGAGCAGTACTTC. The V call is TRBV20-1, the J call TRBJ2-7; possible D gene TRBD2, 6 bases. The CDR3 covers 14 residues. With 3 bases removed from V and 4 bases from J, the gap between germline ends came to 16 bases. The germline gives CDR1 DFQATT, CDR2 SNEGSKA (reference sequence).

Written as DNA, the CDR3 is TGTGCCAGCAGCTTATTCAAGGGATCAGATACGCAGTATTTT. Translation gives CASSLFKGSDTQYF. The V call is TRBV7-6, the J call TRBJ2-3; D is uncertain. Germline CDR1 and CDR2: SGHVS and FNYEAQ. Trimming took 2 bases from V and 4 from J, leaving 10 bases between them. There are 14 residues in the CDR3.

The genes are TRBV12-3 or TRBV12-4 and TRBJ1-5, with unresolved D. The length of the CDR3 is 13 residues. V lost 4 bases and J 10 bases, leaving 14 bases between the germline ends. CDR3 sequence (DNA): TGTGCCAGCAGTTCGACGGATTTTGGTCCCCAGCATTTT. Its translation is CASSSTDFGPQHF.

Only a few counts were recorded for this clonotype. This chain uses TRBV5-4 with TRBJ2-6; D is uncertain. This CDR3 comprises 15 residues. Germline values: CDR1 SGHNT, CDR2 YYREEE (reference sequence). The V gene lost 2 bases and the J gene lost 1 base, with 7 bases spanning the gap. The CDR3 nucleotides are TGTGCCAGCAGCTTCCGAAGGTCTGGGGCCAACGTCCTGACTTTC. Residues: CASSFRRSGANVLTF.

V gene TRBV5-1 combines with J gene TRBJ1-2; 8 bases agree with TRBD1. Trimming cost V 5 bases and J 8 bases; bases outside gene matches: 17. The CDR3 totals 16 residues. Germline CDR1 and CDR2: SGHRS and YFSETQ. CDR3 DNA: TGCGCCAGCAGTCTGACGAGTACGGGACAGGTAGAGGGCTACACCTTC. Translation: CASSLTSTGQVEGYTF.

This clonotype came up many times. This chain uses TRBV5-1 with TRBJ1-1; 7 bases agree with TRBD1. CDR1 and CDR2 (germline): SGHRS, YFSETQ. The CDR3 has 14 residues. V lost 2 bases, J lost 4 bases, and 5 bases stayed unmatched. This chain's CDR3 is CASSLQGQGTEAFF. CDR3 nucleotides: TGCGCCAGCAGCTTACAGGGGCAAGGCACTGAAGCTTTCTTT.